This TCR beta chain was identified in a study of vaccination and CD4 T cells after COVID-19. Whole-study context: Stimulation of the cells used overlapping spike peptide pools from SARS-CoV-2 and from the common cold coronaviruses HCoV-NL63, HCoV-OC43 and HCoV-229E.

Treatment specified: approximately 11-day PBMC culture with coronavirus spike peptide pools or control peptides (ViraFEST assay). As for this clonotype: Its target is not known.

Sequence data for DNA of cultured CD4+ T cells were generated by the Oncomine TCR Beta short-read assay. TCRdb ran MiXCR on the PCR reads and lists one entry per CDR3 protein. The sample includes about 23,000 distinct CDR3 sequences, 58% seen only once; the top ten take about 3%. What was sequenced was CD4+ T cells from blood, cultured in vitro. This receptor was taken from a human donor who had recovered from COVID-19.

CDR3 DNA sequence: TGCGCCAGCAGCTTAACAGGGTACGATTCACCCCTCCACTTT. Its translation: CASSLTGYDSPLHF. The chain joins TRBV5-1 to TRBJ1-6; the D gene is possibly TRBD1 (6 bases). V dropped 2 bases and J dropped 8 bases, with 11 bases sitting between them. The CDR3 is made up of 14 amino acids. CDR1 and CDR2 from the germline V gene are SGHRS and YFSETQ.